A single sample gave rise to the 30 T cell receptor beta chains below, sequenced in a study of blood T cell repertoires in COVID-19. Profiling relied on immunoSEQ multiplex PCR, and the TCRdb table lists in-frame clones only, not all of them. Of roughly 330,000 clones in the sample, roughly 90% were seen once. Sequenced input: peripheral blood. These receptors were collected from a man younger than 40 with COVID-19, enrolled during active disease.

This chain links TRBV2 with TRBJ2-1; the match to TRBD2 covers 9 bases. Germline V lookup: CDR1 SNHLY, CDR2 FYNNEI. The V gene end was trimmed by 2 bases and the J gene end by 6 bases; junction bases not matched to a gene: 8. This CDR3 comprises 16 residues. CDR3 residues: CASSEPRAGGGNEQFF. The DNA of the CDR3 is TGTGCCAGCAGTGAACCAAGAGCGGGGGGAGGCAATGAGCAGTTCTTC.

This rearrangement joins TRBV27 to TRBJ1-6; 11 bases fit TRBD1. V lost 6 bases to trimming and J lost 0 bases; unmatched junction nucleotides: 7. The V gene's germline CDR1 is MNHEY and CDR2 SMNVEV (reference sequence). This CDR3 region has 18 residues. The CDR3 bases are TGTGCCAGCAGGGGAGGGACAGGGGGGAGCTCCTATAATTCACCCCTCCACTTT. Residues: CASRGGTGGSSYNSPLHF.

The chain carries TRBV5-5 and TRBJ1-2; maybe TRBD1 (6 bases). Germline V gene lookup returns CDR1 SGHKS and CDR2 YYEKEE (reference sequence). Trimming left V 4 bases short and J 6 bases short, with 13 bases between. There are 13 residues in the CDR3. This CDR3 reads CASSRGGSDGYTF. The DNA for the CDR3 is TGTGCCAGCAGCCGGGGGGGCAGCGATGGCTACACCTTC.

The chain links TRBV2 to TRBJ2-7; maybe TRBD2 (7 bases). The CDR3 is made up of 14 amino acids. Trimming took 4 bases from V and 6 from J, leaving 16 bases between them. Per germline, CDR1 SNHLY and CDR2 FYNNEI. CDR3 in amino acids: CASSVQGGRGEQYF. In DNA, the CDR3 is TGTGCCAGCAGTGTACAGGGAGGGCGGGGCGAGCAGTACTTC.

V gene TRBV7-9 combines with J gene TRBJ2-1, with TRBD1 identical over 7 bases. CDR1 is SEHNR, CDR2 FQNEAQ, per germline (reference sequence). Trimming removed 4 bases from V and 0 bases from J; junction bases left unmatched: 6. This CDR3 contains 16 residues. CDR3 loop: CASSSNRDSSYNEQFF. Written as DNA, the CDR3 is TGTGCCAGCAGCTCTAACCGGGACAGCTCCTACAATGAGCAGTTCTTC. Looking up the rest from reference TRBV7-9 and TRBJ2-1 gives the full variable domain: DTGVSQNPRHKITKRGQNVTFRCDPISEHNRLYWYRQTLGQGPEFLTYFQNEAQLEKSRLLSDRFSAERPKGSFSTLEIQRTEQGDSAMYLCASSSNRDSSYNEQFFGPGTRLTVL.

This sequence joins TRBV5-1 and TRBJ1-2; D unresolved. CDR1 is SGHRS and CDR2 is YFSETQ in the germline V gene. CDR3 length: 12 residues. The V and J ends lost 4 bases and 6 bases respectively, with 10 bases between them. CDR3 sequence: CASSLDADGYTF. The CDR3, as DNA: TGCGCCAGCAGCCTAGACGCGGATGGCTACACCTTC.

The CDR3 sequence: CASSIDQETQYF. Written as DNA, the CDR3 is TGCGCCAGCAGCATCGACCAAGAGACCCAGTACTTC. The rearrangement links TRBV5-1 to TRBJ2-5; D is unclear. Germline V gene data show CDR1 as SGHRS and CDR2 as YFSETQ. V shed 4 bases and J shed 0 bases, with 4 bases lying between them. This CDR3 is built from 12 residues. Complete variable domain (other parts from reference TRBV5-1 and TRBJ2-5): KAGVTQTPRYLIKTRGQQVTLSCSPISGHRSVSWYQQTPGQGLQFLFEYFSETQRNKGNFPGRFSGRQFSNSRSEMNVSTLELGDSALYLCASSIDQETQYFGPGTRLLVL.

This clone was recorded only once. The chain joins TRBV6-5 to TRBJ2-7; 8 bases match TRBD1. Germline assignment: CDR1 MNHEY and CDR2 SVGAGI. CDR3 length: 14 residues. Germline trimming cut 0 bases from V and 4 bases from J; bases unmatched to any gene: 2. The CDR3 DNA sequence: TGTGCCAGCAGTTACTCGACAGGGGCGTACGAGCAGTACTTC. This gives the protein CASSYSTGAYEQYF.

This chain uses TRBV30 with TRBJ1-1, with no clear D. The CDR3 runs to 11 residues. Trimming removed 8 bases from V and 5 bases from J, with 12 bases in between. Germline CDR1 and CDR2: GTSNPN and SVGIG (reference sequence). CDR3 in amino acids: CAHREETEAFF. The CDR3, as DNA: TGTGCCCATAGGGAGGAGACTGAAGCTTTCTTT.

This clone was detected only once. The chain couples TRBV27 to TRBJ2-1, with 9 bases fitting TRBD2. The CDR3 is 15 amino acids. J lost 6 bases, V lost 2 bases, and 5 bases had no gene match. Germline CDR1 is MNHEY and CDR2 is SMNVEV (reference sequence). The CDR3 is CASSLIAGGINEQFF. In nucleotides, the CDR3 is TGTGCCAGCAGTTTAATTGCGGGGGGGATCAATGAGCAGTTCTTC.

This chain connects TRBV9 to TRBJ1-1; 11 nucleotides agree with TRBD1. The ends lost 3 bases at V and 5 bases at J; junction bases unmatched: 6. From germline, CDR1 is SGDLS and CDR2 YYNGEE. The CDR3 consists of 15 residues. The DNA of the CDR3 is TGTGCCAGCAGCGGCGGACAGGGGGCCCGGACTGAAGCTTTCTTT. Protein product: CASSGGQGARTEAFF.

The gene calls are TRBV18 and TRBJ2-7; TRBD1 matches 8 bases. Losses at the gene ends were 5 bases for V and 7 bases for J; bases not matched to a gene: 4. The CDR3 totals 12 residues. Germline loops: CDR1 KGHSH, CDR2 LQKENI. Written as DNA, the CDR3 is TGTGCCAGCTCAACCCGGACAGGGGAGCAGTACTTC. This codes for CASSTRTGEQYF.

The rearrangement uses TRBV5-5 and TRBJ1-1; 8 positions agree with TRBD1. V dropped 7 bases and J dropped 0; count of bases not matched to a gene: 5. The germline gives CDR1 SGHKS, CDR2 YYEKEE (reference sequence). The CDR3 totals 14 residues. The CDR3 region is CASAWTGLNTEAFF. In DNA form, the CDR3 reads TGTGCCAGCGCCTGGACAGGGCTGAACACTGAAGCTTTCTTT.

The chain joins TRBV5-4 to TRBJ1-2, with 7 positions matching TRBD1. This CDR3 has 15 residues. Germline V lookup: CDR1 SGHNT, CDR2 YYREEE (reference sequence). J was trimmed by 7 bases and V by 4 bases; bases with no gene match: 13. CDR3 amino acids: CASSEAAGGIGGYTF. CDR3 sequence (DNA): TGTGCCAGCAGCGAAGCTGCAGGGGGTATTGGTGGCTACACCTTC.

This rearrangement joins TRBV7-2 to TRBJ2-1; D possibly corresponds to TRBD1 (6 bases). The CDR3 length is 15 residues. Trimming cost V 4 bases and J 2 bases, with 12 bases left between them. Per the germline V gene, CDR1 is SGHTA and CDR2 is FQGNSA. CDR3 nucleotides: TGTGCCAGCAGCTCCCGACAGGACCCCTACAATGAGCAGTTCTTC. This sequence encodes CASSSRQDPYNEQFF. Full variable domain (missing parts from reference TRBV7-2 and TRBJ2-1): GAGVSQSPSNKVTEKGKDVELRCDPISGHTALYWYRQSLGQGLEFLIYFQGNSAPDKSGLPSDRFSAERTGGSVSTLTIQRTQQEDSAVYLCASSSRQDPYNEQFFGPGTRLTVL.

This chain links TRBV19 with TRBJ1-2, with 7 bases aligning to TRBD1. The germline V gene encodes CDR1 LNHDA and CDR2 SQIVND (reference sequence). The CDR3 is 14 amino acids. V dropped 5 bases and J dropped 2; count of bases not matched to a gene: 5. The CDR3 sequence is CASSYRGENYGYTF. CDR3 DNA sequence: TGTGCCAGTAGTTACAGGGGCGAAAACTATGGCTACACCTTC.

The chain combines TRBV5-6 with TRBJ1-2; tentatively, D is TRBD1 (5 bases). The germline gives CDR1 SGHDT, CDR2 YYEEEE. V lost 0 bases and J 4 bases, leaving 13 bases between the germline ends. The CDR3 has 15 residues. Here the CDR3 reads CASSLGDRALYGYTF. The CDR3 DNA reads TGTGCCAGCAGCTTGGGAGACAGAGCCCTCTATGGCTACACCTTC. The full variable domain, completed using reference TRBV5-6 and TRBJ1-2, is DAGVTQSPTHLIKTRGQQVTLRCSPKSGHDTVSWYQQALGQGPQFIFQYYEEEERQRGNFPDRFSGHQFPNYSSELNVNALLLGDSALYLCASSLGDRALYGYTFGSGTRLTVV.

The genes are TRBV7-3 and TRBJ2-3; D ambiguous. Trimming took 3 bases from V and 4 from J, leaving 17 bases between them. CDR1 is SGHTA and CDR2 is FQGTGA in the germline V gene. CDR3 length equals 16 residues. The CDR3 reads CASSLLSGPTADTQYF. The CDR3 nucleotides are TGTGCCAGCAGCTTGTTATCCGGTCCAACGGCAGATACGCAGTATTTT.

The CDR3 reads CASSMGQGGYNEQFF. As DNA, the CDR3 is TGTGCCAGTAGTATGGGACAGGGAGGTTACAATGAGCAGTTCTTC. The chain combines TRBV19 with TRBJ2-1; 9 nucleotides align to TRBD1. This CDR3 is 15 amino acids long. Losses at the gene ends were 3 bases for V and 4 bases for J; bases not matched to a gene: 4. From germline, CDR1 is LNHDA and CDR2 SQIVND (reference sequence).

CDR3 loop: CASSLEGGSSSYNSPLHF. The CDR3, as DNA: TGTGCCAGCAGCTTAGAAGGCGGCTCGAGCTCCTATAATTCACCCCTCCACTTT. This chain uses TRBV7-2 with TRBJ1-6; unclear D gene. The CDR3 has 18 amino acids. The germline V gene has CDR1 SGHTA and CDR2 FQGNSA. V was pared by 1 base and J by 0 bases, with 13 bases between.

This chain links TRBV7-8 with TRBJ1-6, with 7 nucleotides matching TRBD1. The CDR3 runs 14 residues. The V gene's germline CDR1 is SGHVS and CDR2 FQNEAQ. V lost 7 bases, J lost 4 bases, and 4 bases stayed unmatched. The CDR3 spells CASTAGQYNSPLHF. The CDR3 DNA reads TGTGCCAGCACGGCGGGACAGTATAATTCACCCCTCCACTTT.

The CDR3 sequence: CATSSLLPGANVLTF. CDR3 DNA sequence: TGTGCCACCAGCAGTTTACTTCCTGGGGCCAACGTCCTGACTTTC. The rearrangement links TRBV15 to TRBJ2-6; D unresolved. CDR3 size: 15 residues. CDR1 LNHNV and CDR2 YYDKDF come from the germline V gene (reference sequence). The V and J ends lost 3 bases and 2 bases respectively, with 8 bases between them.

As to this clone: This CDR3 is also generated by other DNA sequences in the sample. V and J are TRBV18 and TRBJ1-5, with 10 bases lining up with TRBD1. There are 15 residues in the CDR3. V lost 3 bases to trimming and J lost 4 bases; unmatched junction nucleotides: 3. Germline CDR1 KGHSH, CDR2 LQKENI. CDR3 sequence reads: CASSPGQGDNQPQHF. Here the CDR3 DNA reads TGTGCCAGCTCACCCGGACAGGGGGATAATCAGCCCCAGCATTTT.

This sequence joins TRBV5-4 and TRBJ2-7; D perhaps matches TRBD1 (5 bases). CDR1 SGHNT and CDR2 YYREEE come from the germline V gene (reference sequence). The V end was cut by 2 bases, the J end by 7 bases, with 13 bases between. The CDR3 totals 13 residues. Here the CDR3 reads CASSLGALQEQYF. In nucleotides, the CDR3 is TGTGCCAGCAGCTTAGGGGCGCTGCAAGAGCAGTACTTC.

The chain combines TRBV7-9 with TRBJ2-1, with 9 nucleotides matching TRBD1. Trimming cost V 5 bases and J 1 base; bases outside gene matches: 9. The CDR3 has 17 amino acids. Germline loops: CDR1 SEHNR, CDR2 FQNEAQ (reference sequence). In nucleotides, the CDR3 is TGTGCCAGCAGCCGGGGCCGGGGACAGGGATCCTACAATGAGCAGTTCTTC. As protein: CASSRGRGQGSYNEQFF.

This clone was counted at least ten times. This sequence joins TRBV10-3 and TRBJ1-1; D is undetermined. The germline CDR1 and CDR2 sequences are ENHRY and SYGVKD. The CDR3 extends over 14 amino acids. Trimming took off 10 bases at V and 4 bases at J, with 19 bases between the two ends. Here the CDR3 reads CATWEGASGTEAFF. The CDR3 bases are TGTGCCACGTGGGAGGGTGCATCGGGCACTGAAGCTTTCTTT.

The CDR3: CATNNPGQGVHGYTF. DNA for the CDR3: TGTGCCACCAATAATCCGGGACAGGGTGTTCATGGCTACACCTTC. The chain is built from TRBV15 and TRBJ1-2, with 9 bases fitting TRBD1. Trimming at V came to 7 bases and at J to 6 bases, leaving 12 bases not matched to a gene. The germline V gene has CDR1 LNHNV and CDR2 YYDKDF (reference sequence). CDR3 length: 15 residues.

In DNA form, the CDR3 reads TGCGCCAGCAGCCAAGATGCGGGGGCGAAGGACGAGCAGTACTTC. Protein: CASSQDAGAKDEQYF. The chain joins TRBV4-1 to TRBJ2-7, with TRBD2 as a possible D gene (7 bases). Germline V gene sequence: CDR1 MGHRA, CDR2 YSYEKL. V gave up 0 bases and J gave up 5 bases, with 14 bases separating them. The CDR3 totals 15 residues.

Of note for this clone: Different DNA sequences within this sample yield the same CDR3. The chain carries TRBV7-3 and TRBJ1-1; TRBD1 is a possible D gene (6 bases). The CDR3 is 13 residues long. Germline CDR1 reads SGHTA; CDR2 reads FQGTGA. Trimming cost V 4 bases and J 5 bases, with 11 bases left between them. CDR3 sequence (DNA): TGTGCCAGCAGCTCTCAGGGGAATACTGAAGCTTTCTTT. Translated: CASSSQGNTEAFF.

V and J are TRBV30 and TRBJ2-3, with a tentative D call TRBD2 (6 bases). The germline V and J ends were trimmed by 4 bases and 0 bases, with 8 bases remaining between them. The CDR3 has 13 residues. Germline-derived CDR1 and CDR2 are GTSNPN and SVGIG (reference sequence). The chain's CDR3 is CAWMGGSTDTQYF. For the CDR3, the DNA is TGTGCCTGGATGGGGGGTAGCACAGATACGCAGTATTTT. Variable domain in full (rest from reference TRBV30 and TRBJ2-3): SQTIHQWPATLVQPVGSPLSLECTVEGTSNPNLYWYRQAAGRGLQLLFYSVGIGQISSEVPQNLSASRPQDRQFILSSKKLLLSDSGFYLCAWMGGSTDTQYFGPGTRLTVL.